Shown below are 31 T cell receptor beta chains from a single sample sequenced in a study of T-cell reconstitution after alpha-beta-depleted transplantation in children (dated by TCRdb to 2016 to 2017). Library prep was done by PCR. Sequencing used an Illumina HiSeq 2500. To normalize quantification of the TCRbeta repertoire, the TCR libraries were built with molecular barcoding that relied on unique molecular identifiers. The public reads were run again by TCRdb, first through fastp at Q25 and then through MiXCR, and only productive beta chains were kept. CDR3 protein sequences are deduplicated, and each keeps its most common genes and DNA. Recorded for this sample are hundreds of thousands of distinct CDR3 sequences; around 14% of them occurred a single time. The ten largest account for around 0.79% of the sample. What this sample's treatment or condition label stands for: allogeneic hematopoietic cell transplantation with graft depleted of TCRalphabeta T cells and CD19 B cells.

Sequencing was performed on PBMCs, taken before TCRalphabeta/CD19-depleted stem cell transplant. These receptors were taken from a girl under 10 years old with congenital amegakaryocytic thrombocytopenia, due to receive a stem cell transplant.

Many counts were recorded for this clonotype. The CDR3 is CASSSLYNEQFF. The CDR3 DNA sequence: TGTGCCAGCAGTTCCCTTTACAATGAGCAGTTCTTC. This chain joins TRBV12-3 or TRBV12-4 and TRBJ2-1; D not resolved. V gave up 4 bases and J gave up 4 bases, with 5 bases separating them. The CDR3 covers 12 residues.

This sequence joins TRBV24-1 and TRBJ2-7; D may be TRBD2 (5 bases). CDR1 is KGHDR and CDR2 is SFDVKD in the germline V gene. The CDR3 runs to 15 residues. Trimming cost V 8 bases and J 0 bases, with 16 bases left between them. The DNA for the CDR3 is TGTGCCACCACCCCGGGGTTGAGGATCTCCTACGAGCAGTACTTC. Translated, it gives CATTPGLRISYEQYF.

This clonotype was seen repeatedly, ten times or more. V and J are TRBV7-9 and TRBJ2-3; 11 bases line up with TRBD2. Trimming took 6 bases from V and 3 from J; bases not matched to a gene: 8. Germline assignment: CDR1 SEHNR and CDR2 FQNEAQ (reference sequence). The CDR3 consists of 16 residues. CDR3 bases: TGTGCCAGCAGTCACTCGTCTAGCGGGAGGACAGATACGCAGTATTTT. Protein sequence: CASSHSSSGRTDTQYF.

This clonotype was detected many times. The chain combines TRBV12-3 or TRBV12-4 with TRBJ1-1, with D hard to call. Trimming pared 4 bases from V and 3 bases from J, leaving 15 bases between. The CDR3 runs to 15 residues. CDR3 region: CASSSGRQDYTEAFF. The DNA for the CDR3 is TGTGCCAGCAGTTCGGGAAGGCAGGACTACACTGAAGCTTTCTTT.

This clonotype was picked up a small number of times. The chain has TRBV12-3 or TRBV12-4 and TRBJ2-5; D is perhaps TRBD2 (7 bases). The germline V and J ends were trimmed by 6 bases and 5 bases, with 13 bases remaining between them. The length of the CDR3 is 13 residues. The CDR3: CASSPKGGETQYF. In nucleotides, the CDR3 is TGTGCCAGCAGCCCTAAGGGGGGGGAGACCCAGTACTTC.

This clonotype has a count of ten or more. The genes are TRBV7-9 and TRBJ2-1; perhaps TRBD2 as D (5 bases). The CDR3 totals 16 residues. CDR1 is SEHNR, CDR2 FQNEAQ, per germline (reference sequence). Trimming removed 5 bases at V and 2 bases at J, with 16 bases between. This CDR3 reads CASSPPASLAYNEQFF. CDR3 nucleotide sequence: TGTGCCAGCAGCCCCCCGGCTAGCCTTGCCTACAATGAGCAGTTCTTC.

This clonotype was detected ten times or more. The gene calls are TRBV28 and TRBJ2-7, with D possibly matching TRBD2 (6 bases). CDR3 length equals 14 residues. Trimming left V 5 bases short and J 3 bases short, with 14 bases between. Per germline, CDR1 MDHEN and CDR2 SYDVKM. The chain's CDR3 is CASSRLVDHYEQYF. CDR3 coding DNA: TGTGCCAGCAGTAGACTAGTGGATCACTACGAGCAGTACTTC.

This chain joins TRBV2 and TRBJ2-2; maybe TRBD2 (5 bases). V was clipped by 8 bases and J by 6 bases, with 13 bases between them. Per the germline V gene, CDR1 is SNHLY and CDR2 is FYNNEI. The CDR3 spans 13 residues. Here the CDR3 reads CASSKGRSGELFF. The DNA for the CDR3 is TGTGCCAGCTCTAAAGGGAGATCCGGGGAGCTGTTTTTT.

This clonotype was seen many times. This chain joins TRBV20-1 and TRBJ2-7; possible D gene TRBD2, 6 bases. This CDR3 has 15 amino acids. Germline values: CDR1 DFQATT, CDR2 SNEGSKA (reference sequence). The V gene lost 2 bases and the J gene lost 7 bases, with 21 bases spanning the gap. DNA for the CDR3: TGCAGTGCTAGATACTCCGGGACTGACTTTTGGGAGCAGTACTTC. It translates to CSARYSGTDFWEQYF.

This clonotype was seen repeatedly, ten times or more. The chain employs TRBV3-1 and TRBJ2-7, with D hard to call. Trimming stripped 1 base from V and 0 bases from J, with 13 bases between. The CDR3 is 16 residues long. Germline V gene data show CDR1 as LGHDT and CDR2 as YNNKEL (reference sequence). CDR3 nucleotides: TGTGCCAGCAGCCAAGCCGGGCTTTCGAGCTCCTACGAGCAGTACTTC. Translated: CASSQAGLSSSYEQYF.

This clonotype was seen ten or more times. The chain links TRBV20-1 to TRBJ2-3, with D perhaps TRBD1 (7 bases). The CDR3 totals 15 residues. The V gene's germline CDR1 is DFQATT and CDR2 SNEGSKA (reference sequence). Between the trimmed V and J ends, which lost 4 bases and 2 bases, there was a span of 16 bases. CDR3 nucleotide sequence: TGCAGTGCTACGATCAGGGGGAGGACCACAGATACGCAGTATTTT. Translating it yields CSATIRGRTTDTQYF.

On this clonotype: This may stem from a read error, because a much larger clone lies one nucleotide away. The chain carries TRBV5-1 and TRBJ2-3; D call uncertain. The J call may not be correct, given that the DNA end is closer to TRBJ1-5. The CDR3 totals 12 residues. Germline V gene sequence: CDR1 SGHRS, CDR2 YFSETQ. The CDR3 region has the DNA TGCGCCAGCAGCTTGGGTGCTAGTACGCAGCATTTT. Translating gives CASSLGASTQHF.

This clonotype was counted between two and nine times. The chain employs TRBV6-5 and TRBJ2-1; 12 bases agree with TRBD2. With 6 bases clipped from V and 7 bases from J, the junction kept 10 bases outside the gene matches. There are 16 residues in the CDR3. Germline assignment: CDR1 MNHEY and CDR2 SVGAGI. The DNA for the CDR3 is TGTGCCAGCAGCGGACTAGCGGGAAGGGGTAGGAATGAGCAGTTCTTC. Translated: CASSGLAGRGRNEQFF.

In its sample, this clonotype was seen many times. V is TRBV5-1 and J is TRBJ2-6; no definite D call. Germline values: CDR1 SGHRS, CDR2 YFSETQ. V lost 1 base to trimming and J lost 2 bases, with 13 bases between them. CDR3 length: 17 residues. The CDR3 loop reads CASSLRQAWAGANVLTF. DNA for the CDR3: TGCGCCAGCAGCTTGCGCCAAGCGTGGGCTGGGGCCAACGTCCTGACTTTC.

J is TRBJ2-7 and V is TRBV20-1; 9 positions match TRBD1. CDR3 size: 14 residues. In germline, CDR1 is DFQATT, CDR2 SNEGSKA (reference sequence). V lost 6 bases to trimming and J lost 2 bases; unmatched junction nucleotides: 8. CDR3 nucleotide sequence: TGCAGTGCGAACGCCGGGACAGGGCCCTACGAGCAGTACTTC. This translates into CSANAGTGPYEQYF.

The chain employs TRBV5-1 and TRBJ2-5, with no clear D. The CDR3 consists of 14 residues. Between the trimmed V and J ends, which lost 2 bases and 5 bases, there was a span of 13 bases. The germline gives CDR1 SGHRS, CDR2 YFSETQ. CDR3 protein: CASSFGGAEETQYF. The CDR3, as DNA: TGCGCCAGCAGCTTCGGCGGAGCCGAGGAGACCCAGTACTTC.

This clonotype was seen ten or more times. The chain recombines TRBV5-1 with TRBJ1-1, with 9 bases that match TRBD1. Germline loops: CDR1 SGHRS, CDR2 YFSETQ. Trimming at V came to 1 base and at J to 1 base, leaving 5 bases not matched to a gene. CDR3 size: 16 residues. CDR3 sequence reads: CASSLPGQGTNTEAFF. The CDR3 DNA reads as TGCGCCAGCAGCTTGCCCGGACAGGGGACGAACACTGAAGCTTTCTTT.

The sample holds many counts of this clonotype. The chain employs TRBV20-1 and TRBJ2-4, with D unclear. The germline V gene encodes CDR1 DFQATT and CDR2 SNEGSKA (reference sequence). V was shortened by 5 bases and J by 9 bases, with 14 bases between the two germline ends. This CDR3 is 12 amino acids long. This chain's CDR3 is CSAPTTGGIQYF. CDR3 bases: TGCAGTGCTCCAACTACCGGCGGCATTCAGTACTTC.

This clonotype was found many times. The rearrangement links TRBV20-1 to TRBJ1-5; the D gene is possibly TRBD1 (5 bases). Trimming removed 3 bases from V and 7 bases from J, with 16 bases in between. This CDR3 region has 14 residues. Germline lookup yields CDR1 DFQATT and CDR2 SNEGSKA (reference sequence). CDR3 region: CSARGGGLGQPQHF. CDR3 sequence (DNA): TGCAGTGCTAGGGGGGGAGGGTTGGGACAGCCCCAGCATTTT.

This clonotype was recorded at least ten times. V usage is TRBV29-1 and J usage is TRBJ1-3; D not resolved. V was trimmed by 2 bases and J by 3 bases, leaving 14 bases between them. The CDR3 is made up of 15 amino acids. Germline values: CDR1 SQVTM, CDR2 ANQGSEA. In DNA form, the CDR3 reads TGCAGCGTTGAACCCACTCGGACTAGTGGAAACACCATATATTTT. It yields the protein CSVEPTRTSGNTIYF.

This chain joins TRBV12-3 or TRBV12-4 and TRBJ2-5; 8 bases line up with TRBD2. J gave up 5 bases and V 2 bases, and 7 bases lay outside the gene matches. The CDR3 is 15 residues long. CDR3 DNA: TGTGCCAGCAGTTTATCGGGCGGGAGGCGGGAGACCCAGTACTTC. Its protein product is CASSLSGGRRETQYF.

Concerning this clonotype: A junction boundary mismatches the germline segment, possibly from a read error. The CDR3: CSSSLDLGSISTGELFF. The CDR3 DNA reads as TGTTCCAGCAGCTTGGATCTGGGCAGTATAAGCACCGGGGAGCTGTTTTTT. The chain combines TRBV5-6 with TRBJ2-2; no reliable D call. CDR3 size: 17 residues. From germline, CDR1 is SGHDT and CDR2 YYEEEE. Full variable domain (remainder filled in from reference TRBV5-6 and TRBJ2-2): DAGVTQSPTHLIKTRGQQVTLRCSPKSGHDTVSWYQQALGQGPQFIFQYYEEEERQRGNFPDRFSGHQFPNYSSELNVNALLLGDSALYLCSSSLDLGSISTGELFFGEGSRLTVL.

This clonotype was counted only a few times. This rearrangement joins TRBV2 to TRBJ2-3; 13 nucleotides match TRBD2. V dropped 10 bases and J dropped 7; count of bases not matched to a gene: 17. CDR1 is SNHLY and CDR2 is FYNNEI in the germline V gene. The CDR3 is 17 residues long. The CDR3 region is CATSLLITSGRANTQYF. The CDR3 DNA reads as TGTGCCACCTCACTACTAATCACTAGCGGGAGGGCAAATACGCAGTATTTT.

This chain links TRBV7-8 with TRBJ2-7; 8 bases are shared with TRBD1. The junction had 5 bases not matched to a gene; V was cut back by 2 bases and J by 5 bases. This CDR3 is 14 amino acids long. The germline CDR1 and CDR2 sequences are SGHVS and FQNEAQ. CDR3 sequence (DNA): TGTGCCAGCAGCTTATGGACAGGGCCCGACGAGCAGTACTTC. Its translation is CASSLWTGPDEQYF.

For this clonotype: One end of the junction is discordant with germline, which a read error may explain. This sequence joins TRBV3-1 and TRBJ2-7; no definite D call. This CDR3 is built from 15 residues. Germline CDR1 and CDR2: LGHDT and YNNKEL (reference sequence). The CDR3 DNA reads as TGTGCCTGCAGCCAAGATCCCCCTAGGTTTCACGAGCAGTACTTC. This encodes CACSQDPPRFHEQYF.

Only a few counts were recorded for this clonotype. The rearrangement joins TRBV24-1 to TRBJ2-7, with D possibly TRBD2 on 5 matching bases. V gave up 5 bases and J gave up 3 bases, with 10 bases separating them. There are 13 residues in the CDR3. The V gene's germline CDR1 is KGHDR and CDR2 SFDVKD. In DNA form, the CDR3 reads TGTGCCACCAGTGTTGCGGGCGGCTACGAGCAGTACTTC. This encodes CATSVAGGYEQYF.

This clonotype was counted a few times. The chain links TRBV10-3 to TRBJ2-7, with 8 bases fitting TRBD1. J was trimmed by 5 bases and V by 2 bases; bases with no gene match: 8. The germline gives CDR1 ENHRY, CDR2 SYGVKD. The CDR3 loop spans 15 amino acids. Here the CDR3 DNA reads TGTGCCATCAGTGAGCTGGCAGGGGGCACGGACGAGCAGTACTTC. Amino acid sequence: CAISELAGGTDEQYF.

V is TRBV15 and J is TRBJ2-3; 13 bases are a match to TRBD2. CDR3 size: 15 residues. With V trimmed by 5 bases and J by 5 bases, 4 bases remained unmatched. Germline V lookup: CDR1 LNHNV, CDR2 YYDKDF (reference sequence). The CDR3 loop reads CATSRTSGSGDTQYF. DNA of the CDR3: TGTGCCACCAGCCGGACTAGCGGGAGTGGAGATACGCAGTATTTT.

The chain carries TRBV11-2 and TRBJ2-1; D gene unclear. The germline gives CDR1 SGHAT, CDR2 FQNNGV. V was shortened by 1 base and J by 2 bases, with 9 bases between the two germline ends. There are 15 residues in the CDR3. The CDR3 coding sequence is TGTGCCAGCAGCTTAGGTGAGTTGCCCTACAATGAGCAGTTCTTC. Amino acids: CASSLGELPYNEQFF.

There are a few counts of this clonotype. The rearrangement links TRBV12-3 or TRBV12-4 to TRBJ2-3; 15 bases agree with TRBD2. The CDR3 extends over 18 amino acids. V lost 11 bases and J lost 2; bases outside the gene matches: 14. The CDR3 nucleotides read TGTGCCTCCCCGGCCCCGGGACTAGCGGGAGGTATCACAGATACGCAGTATTTT. Amino acids: CASPAPGLAGGITDTQYF.

This clonotype was picked up a small number of times. CDR3 nucleotides: TGTGCCAGCTCGGACCGGGACACGGCCTACAATGAGCAGTTCTTC. Protein sequence: CASSDRDTAYNEQFF. V is TRBV18 and J is TRBJ2-1; D perhaps matches TRBD1 (6 bases). Germline values: CDR1 KGHSH, CDR2 LQKENI. The CDR3 has 15 amino acids. The ends were cut back, 6 bases at V and 2 bases at J, with 14 bases in the middle.